The table lists the clone carrying this T cell receptor (beta chain) with many counts. Sequence at one end of the junction differs from germline and may be a read error. Amplified material comprised TCR beta CDR3 regions derived from RNA transcripts. Second-round multiplex PCR followed a first-round RT-PCR using HTBI primers. Each CDR3 protein is one row after TCRdb ran MiXCR on the multiplex PCR reads. The sample includes more than 300,000 distinct CDR3 sequences, roughly 14% of them seen just once. Patients with other autoimmune diseases, uncontrolled infections, pregnancy or lactation were excluded. The data originate from a study of Graves' ophthalmopathy and Graves' hyperthyroidism. The CDR3 length is 15 residues. Per the germline V gene, CDR1 is DFQATT and CDR2 is SNEGSKA (reference sequence).

The TCR was taken from a woman aged 18-29 years with stable Graves' hyperthyroidism. This chain links TRBV20-1 with TRBJ2-5, with 9 nucleotides matching TRBD1. Sequencing was carried out using peripheral blood. This CDR3 reads CGATTPGQGKETQYF. The CDR3 bases are TGCGGTGCCACGACCCCGGGACAGGGCAAAGAGACCCAGTACTTC.